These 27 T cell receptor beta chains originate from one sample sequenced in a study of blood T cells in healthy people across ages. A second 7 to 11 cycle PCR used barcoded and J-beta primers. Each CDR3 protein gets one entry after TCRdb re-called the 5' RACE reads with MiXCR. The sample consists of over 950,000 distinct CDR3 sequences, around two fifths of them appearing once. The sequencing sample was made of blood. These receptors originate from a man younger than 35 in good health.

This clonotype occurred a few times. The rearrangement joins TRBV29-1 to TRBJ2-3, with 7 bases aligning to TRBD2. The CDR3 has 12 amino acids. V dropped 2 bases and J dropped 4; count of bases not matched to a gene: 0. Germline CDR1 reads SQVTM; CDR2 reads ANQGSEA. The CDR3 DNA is TGCAGCGTTGAACGGGAGGCAGATACGCAGTATTTT. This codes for CSVEREADTQYF.

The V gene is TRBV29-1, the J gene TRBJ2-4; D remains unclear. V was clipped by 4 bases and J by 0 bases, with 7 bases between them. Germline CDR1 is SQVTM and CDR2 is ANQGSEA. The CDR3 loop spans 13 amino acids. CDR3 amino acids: CSVVDVAKNIQYF. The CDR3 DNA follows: TGCAGCGTTGTGGACGTAGCCAAAAACATTCAGTACTTC.

The CDR3 nucleotides are TGTGCCAGCAGAGCACCCTGGGGCAGTACGCAGTATTTT. Amino acids: CASRAPWGSTQYF. The genes are TRBV6-5 and TRBJ2-3, with a possible D match to TRBD1 (5 bases). This CDR3 contains 13 residues. Germline V lookup: CDR1 MNHEY, CDR2 SVGAGI. Trimming cost V 6 bases and J 8 bases, with 15 bases left between them.

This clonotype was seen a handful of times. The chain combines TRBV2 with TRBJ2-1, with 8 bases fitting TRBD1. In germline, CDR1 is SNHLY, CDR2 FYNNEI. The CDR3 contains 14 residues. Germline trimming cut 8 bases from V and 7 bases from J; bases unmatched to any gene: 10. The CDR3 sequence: CASCWTGNSNEQFF. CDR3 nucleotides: TGTGCCAGCTGTTGGACAGGGAATTCGAATGAGCAGTTCTTC.

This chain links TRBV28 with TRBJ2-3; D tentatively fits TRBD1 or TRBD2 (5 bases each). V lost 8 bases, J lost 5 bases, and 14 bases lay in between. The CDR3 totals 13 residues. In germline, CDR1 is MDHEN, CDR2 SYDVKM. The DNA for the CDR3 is TGTGCCAGCGACCCCGGGACCATAGATACGCAGTATTTT. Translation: CASDPGTIDTQYF.

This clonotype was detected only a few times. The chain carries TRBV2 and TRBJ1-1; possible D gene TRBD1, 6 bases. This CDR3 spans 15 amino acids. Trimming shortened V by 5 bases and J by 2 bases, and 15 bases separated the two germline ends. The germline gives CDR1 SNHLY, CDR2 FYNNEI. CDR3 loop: CASSTLQGGNTEAFF. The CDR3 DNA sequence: TGTGCCAGCAGTACCCTACAGGGAGGAAACACTGAAGCTTTCTTT.

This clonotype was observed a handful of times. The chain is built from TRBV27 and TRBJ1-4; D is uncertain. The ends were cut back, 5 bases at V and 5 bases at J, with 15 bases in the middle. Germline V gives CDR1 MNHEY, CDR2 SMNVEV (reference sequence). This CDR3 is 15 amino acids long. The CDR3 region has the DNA TGTGCCAGCAGTCTCCGGAAGCTTCCCAATGAAAAACTGTTTTTT. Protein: CASSLRKLPNEKLFF.

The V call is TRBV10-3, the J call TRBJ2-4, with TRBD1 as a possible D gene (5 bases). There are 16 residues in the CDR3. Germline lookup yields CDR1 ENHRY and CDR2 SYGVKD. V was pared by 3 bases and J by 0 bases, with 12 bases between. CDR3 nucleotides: TGTGCCATCAGTGAATCCCAGGGTCTAGCCAAAAACATTCAGTACTTC. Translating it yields CAISESQGLAKNIQYF.

The CDR3 sequence: CASTGQGRTDTQYF. CDR3 sequence (DNA): TGTGCCAGCACCGGTCAGGGCCGCACAGATACGCAGTATTTT. V and J are TRBV2 and TRBJ2-3; a possible D gene is TRBD1 (5 bases). The CDR3 loop spans 14 amino acids. Trimming cost V 7 bases and J 1 base, with 12 bases left between them. Germline CDR1 reads SNHLY; CDR2 reads FYNNEI. Using reference TRBV2 and TRBJ2-3 for the parts outside the CDR3, the full variable domain is EPEVTQTPSHQVTQMGQEVILRCVPISNHLYFYWYRQILGQKVEFLVSFYNNEISEKSEIFDDQFSVERPDGSNFTLKIRSTKLEDSAMYFCASTGQGRTDTQYFGPGTRLTVL.

The CDR3 DNA sequence: TGTGCCAGCAGCCGCGGGGGGGCACTCACAGATACGCAGTATTTT. Translating gives CASSRGGALTDTQYF. The gene calls are TRBV7-6 and TRBJ2-3; 9 positions match TRBD2. V trimming: 5 bases; J trimming: 2 bases; junction bases outside the gene matches: 5. The CDR3 runs 15 residues. Germline V lookup: CDR1 SGHVS, CDR2 FNYEAQ.

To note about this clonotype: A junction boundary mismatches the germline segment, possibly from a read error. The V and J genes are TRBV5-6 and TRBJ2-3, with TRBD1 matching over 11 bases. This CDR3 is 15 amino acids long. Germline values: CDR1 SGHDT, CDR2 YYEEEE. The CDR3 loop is CASSRDRGRADAQYF. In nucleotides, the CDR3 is TGTGCCAGCAGCCGGGACAGGGGGAGAGCAGATGCGCAGTATTTT.

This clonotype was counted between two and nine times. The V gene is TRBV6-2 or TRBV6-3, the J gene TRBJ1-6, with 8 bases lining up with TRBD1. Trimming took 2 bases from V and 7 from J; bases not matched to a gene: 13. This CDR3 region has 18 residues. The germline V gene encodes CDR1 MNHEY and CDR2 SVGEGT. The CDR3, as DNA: TGTGCCAGCAGTTACGCGCTTCAGACAGGGGCCAAAAATTCACCCCTCCACTTT. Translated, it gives CASSYALQTGAKNSPLHF.

The CDR3, as DNA: TGTGCCAGCAGTTACAACCCTAGTTTGGCGGGGAAGAATGAGCAGTACTTC. It yields the protein CASSYNPSLAGKNEQYF. This chain connects TRBV6-5 to TRBJ2-7, with D possibly being TRBD2 (6 bases). V was clipped by 2 bases and J by 7 bases, with 24 bases between them. The CDR3 loop spans 17 amino acids. The germline CDR1 and CDR2 sequences are MNHEY and SVGAGI.

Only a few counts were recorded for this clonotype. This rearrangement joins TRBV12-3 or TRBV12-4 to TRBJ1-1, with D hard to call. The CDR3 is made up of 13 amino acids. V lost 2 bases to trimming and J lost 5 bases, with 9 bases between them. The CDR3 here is CASSLNGETEAFF. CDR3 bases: TGTGCCAGCAGTTTAAATGGTGAAACTGAAGCTTTCTTT.

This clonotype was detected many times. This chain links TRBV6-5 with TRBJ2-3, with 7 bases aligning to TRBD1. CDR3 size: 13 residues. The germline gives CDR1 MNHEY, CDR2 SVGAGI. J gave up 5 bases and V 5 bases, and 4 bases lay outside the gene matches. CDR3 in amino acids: CASSTYRGDTQYF. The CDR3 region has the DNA TGTGCCAGCAGTACTTACAGGGGAGATACGCAGTATTTT.

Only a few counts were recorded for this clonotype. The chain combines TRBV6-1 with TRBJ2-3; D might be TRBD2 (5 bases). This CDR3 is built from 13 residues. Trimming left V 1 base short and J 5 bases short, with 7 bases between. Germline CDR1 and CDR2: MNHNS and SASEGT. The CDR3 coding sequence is TGTGCCAGCAGTGAAGTTCGGGAAGATACGCAGTATTTT. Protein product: CASSEVREDTQYF.

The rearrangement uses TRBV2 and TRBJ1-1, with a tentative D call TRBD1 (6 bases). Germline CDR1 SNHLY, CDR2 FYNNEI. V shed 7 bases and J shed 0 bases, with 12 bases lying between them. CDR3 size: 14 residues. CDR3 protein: CASIRTDLNTEAFF. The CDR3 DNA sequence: TGTGCCAGCATCCGGACAGACCTGAACACTGAAGCTTTCTTT.

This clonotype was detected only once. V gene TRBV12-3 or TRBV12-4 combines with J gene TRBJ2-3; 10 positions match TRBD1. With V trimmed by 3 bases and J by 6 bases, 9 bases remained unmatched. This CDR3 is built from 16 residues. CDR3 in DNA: TGTGCCAGCAGTTTTAGGGTCGGACAGGGGGGGGATACGCAGTATTTT. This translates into CASSFRVGQGGDTQYF.

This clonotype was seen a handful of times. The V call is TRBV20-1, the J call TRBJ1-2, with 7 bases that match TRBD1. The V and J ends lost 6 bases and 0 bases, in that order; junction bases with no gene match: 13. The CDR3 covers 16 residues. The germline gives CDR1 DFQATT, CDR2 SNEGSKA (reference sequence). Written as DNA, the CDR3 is TGCAGTGCAAGGACAGGACCCCCTCACGCTAACTATGGCTACACCTTC. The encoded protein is CSARTGPPHANYGYTF.

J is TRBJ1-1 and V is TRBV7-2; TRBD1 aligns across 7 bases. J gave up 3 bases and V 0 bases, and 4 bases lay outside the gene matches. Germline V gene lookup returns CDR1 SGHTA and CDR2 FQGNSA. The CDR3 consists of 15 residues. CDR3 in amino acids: CASSLAFQGDTEAFF. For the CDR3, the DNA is TGTGCCAGCAGCTTAGCCTTTCAGGGGGACACTGAAGCTTTCTTT.

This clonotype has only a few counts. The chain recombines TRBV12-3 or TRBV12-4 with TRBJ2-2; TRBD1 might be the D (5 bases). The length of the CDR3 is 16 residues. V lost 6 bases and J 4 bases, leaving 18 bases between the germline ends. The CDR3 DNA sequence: TGTGCCAGCAGCCAAACGGGTGTAAGGGGCACCGGGGAGCTGTTTTTT. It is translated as CASSQTGVRGTGELFF.

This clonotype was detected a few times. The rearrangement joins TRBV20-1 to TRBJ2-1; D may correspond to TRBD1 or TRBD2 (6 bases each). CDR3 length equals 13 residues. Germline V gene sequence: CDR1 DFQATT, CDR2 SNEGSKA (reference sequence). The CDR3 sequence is CGWRGSSYNEQFF. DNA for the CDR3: TGCGGGTGGAGGGGGAGCTCCTACAATGAGCAGTTCTTC.

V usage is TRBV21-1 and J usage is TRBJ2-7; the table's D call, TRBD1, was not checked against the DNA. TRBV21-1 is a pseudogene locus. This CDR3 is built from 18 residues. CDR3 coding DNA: TGTGCCCCTTCGCAGTCGGCAGAAGGACAGCTTTTAACCTACGAGCAGTACTTC. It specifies CAPSQSAEGQLLTYEQYF.

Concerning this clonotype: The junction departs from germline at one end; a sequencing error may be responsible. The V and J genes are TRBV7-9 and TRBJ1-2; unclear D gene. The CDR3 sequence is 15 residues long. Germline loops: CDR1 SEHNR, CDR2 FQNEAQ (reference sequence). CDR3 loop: CASSLPTGSLIGNTF. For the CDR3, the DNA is TGTGCCAGCAGCTTACCAACCGGGAGCCTCATTGGCAACACCTTC.

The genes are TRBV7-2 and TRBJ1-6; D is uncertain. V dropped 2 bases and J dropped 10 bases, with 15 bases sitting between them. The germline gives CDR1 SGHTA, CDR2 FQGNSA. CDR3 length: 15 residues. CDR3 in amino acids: CASSLTTAGPSPLHF. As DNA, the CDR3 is TGTGCCAGCAGCTTAACGACGGCGGGCCCATCACCCCTCCACTTT.

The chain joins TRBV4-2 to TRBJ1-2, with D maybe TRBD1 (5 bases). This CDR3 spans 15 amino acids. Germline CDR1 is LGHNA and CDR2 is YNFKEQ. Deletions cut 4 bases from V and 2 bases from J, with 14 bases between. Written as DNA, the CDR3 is TGTGCCAGCAGCCCAAAAAAGGACACGAACTATGGCTACACCTTC. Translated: CASSPKKDTNYGYTF.

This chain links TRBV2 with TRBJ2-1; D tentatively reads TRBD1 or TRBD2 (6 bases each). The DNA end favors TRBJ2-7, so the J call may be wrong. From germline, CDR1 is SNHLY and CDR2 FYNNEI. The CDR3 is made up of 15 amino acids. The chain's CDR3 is CATRRGVTSEDEQYF. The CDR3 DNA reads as TGTGCCACCCGAAGGGGGGTTACCAGTGAAGATGAGCAGTACTTC.